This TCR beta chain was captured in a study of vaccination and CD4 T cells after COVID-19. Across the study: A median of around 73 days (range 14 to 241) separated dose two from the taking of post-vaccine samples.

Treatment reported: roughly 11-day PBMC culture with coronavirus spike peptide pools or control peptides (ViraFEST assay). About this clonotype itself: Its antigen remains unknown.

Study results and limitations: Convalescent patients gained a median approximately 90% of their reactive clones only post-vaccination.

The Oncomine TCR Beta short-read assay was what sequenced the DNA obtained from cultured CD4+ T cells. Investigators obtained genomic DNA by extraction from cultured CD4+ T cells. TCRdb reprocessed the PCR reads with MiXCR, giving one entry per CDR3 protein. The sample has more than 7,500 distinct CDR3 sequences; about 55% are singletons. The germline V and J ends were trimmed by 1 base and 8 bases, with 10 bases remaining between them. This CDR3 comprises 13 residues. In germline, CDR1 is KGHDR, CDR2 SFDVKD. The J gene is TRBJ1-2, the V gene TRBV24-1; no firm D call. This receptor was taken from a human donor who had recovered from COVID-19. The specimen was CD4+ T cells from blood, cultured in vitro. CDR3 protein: CATSDFDRNGYTF. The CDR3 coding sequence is TGTGCCACCAGTGATTTCGACCGGAACGGCTACACCTTC.